This section outlines one T cell receptor (beta chain) sequence together with its context. Its binding antigen is unknown. Nothing much larger sits one base from this clone, and base qualities are not available. TCRbeta CDR3 regions were amplified from genomic DNA using the immunoSEQ Assay, a bias-controlled multiplex PCR. The original pipeline was this. The number of nucleated cells in each sample was estimated from the amplification of reference gene primers within the assay. To quantify the absolute abundance of each unique TCRbeta CDR3 rearrangement, sequence reads were collapsed and filtered. For each sample, productive Simpson clonality was calculated as the square root of Simpson's diversity index across productive rearrangements. Not all clones reach the TCRdb copy of this immuneACCESS table, which keeps in-frame sequences only. Checked studies attribute under half of the gap to unresolved V genes and leave the rest unexplained. Clone size and V and J calls were adopted from that table, with D and trimming inferred from the DNA. In this sample the table shows 200,000 to 250,000 clones, about 88% of which occur a single time. The ten largest clones add up to 6% to 9% of the sample.

The sample comes from a study of blood T cell repertoires in COVID-19 (dated by TCRdb to between 2020 and 2021). At the level of the whole study: Samples covering the acute and convalescent phases of COVID-19 were provided by collaborators in the United States, Italy and Spain. The material from the prospective study consisted of cDNA or gDNA derived from T cells, B-cell-depleted T cells, or PBMCs. Subjects who had been exposed to COVID-19, were actively infected with it, or had recovered from it provided the deeply sampled blood TCRbeta repertoires that made up the dataset. The repertoires were released in a freely available public database meant as a resource for research on the immune response to SARS-CoV-2. The samples were drawn from two sources: the first 160 participants of the ongoing ImmuneRACE study, and 1,000 to 1,500 subjects contributed by 6 global collaborators. Sample metadata almost always included a de-identified subject ID, COVID-19 status, age in years and sex. Where available, HLA class I and class II types were obtained from metadata supplied by the sample provider rather than from assay-based typing. Overall study outcomes, separate from this receptor: Clinical and demographic metadata were provided uncurated, with the amount varying by source and participant.

CDR1 and CDR2 (MNHNS, SASEGT) derive from the germline V gene. V loses 2 bases, J loses 5 bases, and the germline ends lie 12 bases apart. Measured from the cysteine to the phenylalanine, the CDR3 is 14 residues long. Only CDR3 DNA remains: 42 bases, in frame from the first base. The collaborating institutions used their own protocols to collect whole blood in K2EDTA tubes. For TCRbeta analysis, collaborator samples were shipped as frozen whole blood, as isolated PBMCs, or as DNA extracted from either sample type. Here the chain combines TRBV6-1 and TRBJ1-1, with TRBD1 tentatively as D gene (5 bases match). This TCR derives from a woman in her seventies with active or convalescent COVID-19. Sequences were obtained from peripheral blood. CDR3 protein: CASSEYQGGTEAFF. The DNA reads TGTGCCAGCAGTGAATATCAGGGAGGGACTGAAGCTTTCTTT.